Shown below are 11 T cell receptor beta chains from a single sample sequenced in a study of CD4 T cell repertoires in COVID-19. Sequencing was done directly on freshly isolated, uncultured memory T cells. Using immunoSEQ multiplex PCR, the repertoire was profiled, and TCRdb retains in-frame clones only, with some absent. The repertoire holds 7,000 to 8,500 clones, around 84% seen once, with roughly 2.1% in the top ten. The sequences come from effector memory CD4+ T cells from blood, collected before the COVID-19 pandemic. Receptor source: a human donor who had COVID-19.

This chain connects TRBV5-4 to TRBJ2-2; a possible D gene is TRBD2 (5 bases). CDR1 and CDR2 from the germline V gene are SGHNT and YYREEE (reference sequence). CDR3 length: 18 residues. Trimming removed 0 bases from V and 7 bases from J, with 22 bases in between. CDR3 region: CASSLGGGAAARGGELFF. Written as DNA, the CDR3 is TGTGCCAGCAGCTTGGGTGGTGGCGCGGCAGCCCGGGGCGGGGAGCTGTTTTTT.

The chain has TRBV27 and TRBJ2-1; 10 bases line up with TRBD2. Germline CDR1 reads MNHEY; CDR2 reads SMNVEV (reference sequence). The CDR3 contains 14 residues. J gave up 7 bases and V 7 bases, and 7 bases lay outside the gene matches. Written as DNA, the CDR3 is TGTGCCAGCAATAGCGGGAGGCATTTGAATGAGCAGTTCTTC. It codes for CASNSGRHLNEQFF.

This clone was observed a single time. The rearrangement uses TRBV18 and TRBJ1-2; TRBD1 agrees at 7 bases. Germline CDR1 is KGHSH and CDR2 is LQKENI. The CDR3 runs to 13 residues. With 5 bases clipped from V and 6 bases from J, the junction kept 6 bases outside the gene matches. The CDR3 reads CASSSRDSHGYTF. The CDR3 DNA sequence: TGTGCCAGCTCATCCCGGGACAGCCATGGCTACACCTTC.

CDR3 sequence (DNA): TGTGCCAGCAGCTTAGAGGGGGCTTATTCACCCCTCCACTTT. Translation: CASSLEGAYSPLHF. The V gene is TRBV7-2, the J gene TRBJ1-6; TRBD1 agrees at 7 bases. Trimming removed 1 base from V and 8 bases from J; junction bases left unmatched: 2. From germline, CDR1 is SGHTA and CDR2 FQGNSA. This CDR3 comprises 14 residues.

This rearrangement joins TRBV4-2 to TRBJ1-2; possibly TRBD1 for D (5 bases). Germline lookup yields CDR1 LGHNA and CDR2 YNFKEQ. V was pared by 0 bases and J by 3 bases, with 23 bases between. CDR3 length: 19 amino acids. The CDR3 coding sequence is TGTGCCAGCAGCCAAGATAATGGGTTCGGCGCGGGGGATTACTATGGCTACACCTTC. This gives the protein CASSQDNGFGAGDYYGYTF.

Concerning this clone: At one end, the junction sequence differs from germline, possibly due to a read error. The chain recombines TRBV5-6 with TRBJ2-3; 8 bases are shared with TRBD2. The CDR3 sequence is 14 residues long. Per the germline V gene, CDR1 is SGHDT and CDR2 is YYEEEE. In DNA form, the CDR3 reads TGTGCCAGCAGCTTGGGCCCAGGGAGCGGGAGACGGAATTTT. This encodes CASSLGPGSGRRNF. Filled out from reference TRBV5-6 and TRBJ2-3, the complete variable domain reads DAGVTQSPTHLIKTRGQQVTLRCSPKSGHDTVSWYQQALGQGPQFIFQYYEEEERQRGNFPDRFSGHQFPNYSSELNVNALLLGDSALYLCASSLGPGSGRRNFGPGTRLTVL.

V is TRBV19 and J is TRBJ2-5; 8 nucleotides match TRBD2. CDR1 is LNHDA and CDR2 is SQIVND in the germline V gene (reference sequence). The CDR3 totals 16 residues. The V segment lost 7 bases and the J segment 2 bases; nucleotides outside the gene matches: 12. CDR3 DNA sequence: TGTGCCAGTAACCCGGGGGGGGCGGAGGGGCAAGAGACCCAGTACTTC. It codes for CASNPGGAEGQETQYF.

This clone is termed medium-sized (0.01 to 0.1%). The J gene is TRBJ1-1, the V gene TRBV5-6; 12 bases match TRBD1. J gave up 10 bases and V 4 bases, and 8 bases lay outside the gene matches. This CDR3 spans 14 amino acids. The germline CDR1 and CDR2 sequences are SGHDT and YYEEEE. The CDR3 is CASSRGQGAMVAFF. In DNA, the CDR3 is TGTGCCAGCAGCCGGGGACAGGGGGCTATGGTAGCTTTCTTT.

This rearrangement joins TRBV9 to TRBJ2-7, with a weak D call TRBD2 (6 bases). This CDR3 spans 14 amino acids. Germline V gene lookup returns CDR1 SGDLS and CDR2 YYNGEE. Trimming shortened V by 3 bases and J by 6 bases, and 16 bases separated the two germline ends. Here the CDR3 DNA reads TGTGCCAGCAGCGCCGGGGGAGAATGGAGCGAGCAGTACTTC. Protein: CASSAGGEWSEQYF.

V usage is TRBV6-1 and J usage is TRBJ1-2, with D maybe TRBD1 (5 bases). Germline CDR1 is MNHNS and CDR2 is SASEGT. V was clipped by 3 bases and J by 5 bases, with 16 bases between them. The CDR3 totals 15 residues. The CDR3 loop is CASSEGGGEFYGYTF. The CDR3 region has the DNA TGTGCCAGCAGTGAGGGCGGGGGGGAATTTTATGGCTACACCTTC.

CDR3 coding DNA: TGTGCCAGCAGTGAAAAAAGAGTTCATTCCTACGAGCAGTACTTC. Its protein product is CASSEKRVHSYEQYF. The chain has TRBV2 and TRBJ2-7; D remains ambiguous. There are 15 residues in the CDR3. CDR1 SNHLY and CDR2 FYNNEI come from the germline V gene. V was shortened by 2 bases and J by 1 base, with 12 bases between the two germline ends.